These 27 T cell receptor beta chains were all obtained from the same sample, sequenced in a study of cytomegalovirus exposure and HLA in healthy donors (dated by TCRdb to about 2017). The library was built by means of the immunoSEQ multiplex PCR assay. The source is immuneACCESS, and TCRdb retained only in-frame sequences with V and J called. Part of the clones is not carried over; for the studies checked, unresolved V genes explain less than half of this, and the remainder is unexplained. The sample includes over 100,000 clones, with 70% to 90% observed a single time. Around 6% of the sample is held by the ten biggest clonotypes. Sequencing input: PBMCs. The receptors here all came from a woman in her late teens or twenties in good health and CMV-seropositive.

Concerning this clone: In the same sample, other DNA sequences code for this CDR3. The V call is TRBV14, the J call TRBJ1-1; perhaps TRBD1 as D (5 bases). Germline V lookup: CDR1 SGHDN, CDR2 FVKESK. This CDR3 has 14 residues. With 3 bases removed from V and 0 bases from J, the gap between germline ends came to 8 bases. The DNA of the CDR3 is TGTGCCAGCAGCCACCCAGGGATGAACACTGAAGCTTTCTTT. Its protein is CASSHPGMNTEAFF.

The V gene is TRBV5-1, the J gene TRBJ1-4; tentatively, D is TRBD1 (5 bases). The CDR3 totals 15 residues. Germline V CDR1 and CDR2: SGHRS, YFSETQ. V lost 6 bases and J lost 7, with 19 bases in between. CDR3 sequence: CASTPGGSRIEKLFF. The DNA for the CDR3 is TGCGCCAGCACCCCTGGGGGGTCTAGAATTGAAAAACTGTTTTTT. Looking up the rest from reference TRBV5-1 and TRBJ1-4 gives the full variable domain: KAGVTQTPRYLIKTRGQQVTLSCSPISGHRSVSWYQQTPGQGLQFLFEYFSETQRNKGNFPGRFSGRQFSNSRSEMNVSTLELGDSALYLCASTPGGSRIEKLFFGSGTQLSVL.

This clone was detected only once. V is TRBV7-2 and J is TRBJ2-4; 9 bases line up with TRBD2. The J segment lost 7 bases and the V segment lost 5 bases, leaving 6 bases of the junction unmatched. The CDR3 is 14 residues long. CDR1 is SGHTA and CDR2 is FQGNSA in the germline V gene. CDR3 in amino acids: CASSRAGGVNIQYF. CDR3 in DNA: TGTGCCAGCAGCAGAGCGGGAGGAGTGAACATTCAGTACTTC.

The chain links TRBV7-2 to TRBJ1-2; tentative D call: TRBD1 (5 bases). V lost 7 bases to trimming and J lost 4 bases, with 19 bases between them. The CDR3 is 15 residues long. Germline V CDR1 and CDR2: SGHTA, FQGNSA. CDR3 coding DNA: TGTGCCAGCACCGTCATGGGGGGAGCCCCCTATGGCTACACCTTC. Translated: CASTVMGGAPYGYTF. Based on the CDR3 plus reference TRBV7-2 and TRBJ1-2, the full variable domain is GAGVSQSPSNKVTEKGKDVELRCDPISGHTALYWYRQSLGQGLEFLIYFQGNSAPDKSGLPSDRFSAERTGGSVSTLTIQRTQQEDSAVYLCASTVMGGAPYGYTFGSGTRLTVV.

This clone showed up just a few times. The chain couples TRBV27 to TRBJ1-5; unclear D gene. The length of the CDR3 is 13 residues. Looked up from germline, CDR1 is MNHEY and CDR2 is SMNVEV (reference sequence). Deletions cut 6 bases from V and 5 bases from J, with 11 bases between. DNA for the CDR3: TGTGCCAGCAGCTCTTACCGGGATCAGCCCCAGCATTTT. It specifies CASSSYRDQPQHF.

V gene TRBV6-1 combines with J gene TRBJ1-1; D is possibly TRBD1 (5 bases). Germline CDR1 and CDR2: MNHNS and SASEGT. This CDR3 has 15 amino acids. Trimming removed 1 base from V and 3 bases from J, with 12 bases in between. CDR3 loop: CASSEVLGVDTEAFF. CDR3 DNA: TGTGCCAGCAGTGAAGTTCTAGGGGTGGACACTGAAGCTTTCTTT.

The chain employs TRBV6-5 and TRBJ2-3; D gene unclear. With 2 bases removed from V and 0 bases from J, the gap between germline ends came to 12 bases. The CDR3 spans 16 residues. Per the germline V gene, CDR1 is MNHEY and CDR2 is SVGAGI. The CDR3 DNA follows: TGTGCCAGCAGTTACCGATCTTATACTAGCACAGATACGCAGTATTTT. It codes for CASSYRSYTSTDTQYF.

The V gene is TRBV11-3, the J gene TRBJ1-1; TRBD1 aligns across 7 bases. Per germline, CDR1 SGHNT and CDR2 YENEEA. CDR3 length: 14 amino acids. V trimming: 2 bases; J trimming: 5 bases; junction bases outside the gene matches: 5. The CDR3 here is CASSLRGRGTEAFF. In DNA form, the CDR3 reads TGTGCCAGCAGCTTAAGGGGGCGCGGAACTGAAGCTTTCTTT.

This clone was seen once. The CDR3 DNA sequence: TGTGCCAGCAGTTACTCATCCGGGGGGAATGGCTACACCTTC. Amino acids: CASSYSSGGNGYTF. The chain employs TRBV6-5 and TRBJ1-2, with a weak D call TRBD1 (5 bases). Per the germline V gene, CDR1 is MNHEY and CDR2 is SVGAGI. The CDR3 extends over 14 amino acids. Trimming took 0 bases from V and 6 from J, leaving 11 bases between them.

This clone turned up a few times. The chain couples TRBV6-1 to TRBJ1-6; 11 nucleotides align to TRBD1. Trimming removed 1 base from V and 9 bases from J; junction bases left unmatched: 2. Germline V CDR1 and CDR2: MNHNS, SASEGT. CDR3 length equals 15 residues. This CDR3 is CASSEGDRGSSPLHF. CDR3 in DNA: TGTGCCAGCAGTGAAGGGGACAGGGGGAGTTCACCCCTCCACTTT.

This clone came up once. The chain carries TRBV19 and TRBJ1-5, with TRBD1 identical over 10 bases. CDR3 length equals 15 residues. J was trimmed by 6 bases and V by 5 bases; bases with no gene match: 7. Germline V CDR1 and CDR2: LNHDA, SQIVND (reference sequence). The CDR3 sequence: CASSHRDRGSQPQHF. CDR3 DNA: TGTGCCAGTAGTCATCGGGACAGGGGTAGTCAGCCCCAGCATTTT.

As DNA, the CDR3 is TGTGCCTGGAGTGCCGGGACAGGGCCTGGCTACACCTTC. It yields the protein CAWSAGTGPGYTF. The chain links TRBV30 to TRBJ1-2; 9 positions match TRBD1. CDR1 is GTSNPN, CDR2 SVGIG, per germline (reference sequence). CDR3 length: 13 amino acids. After removal of 1 base from V and 7 bases from J, the junction contained 4 bases not matched to a gene.

The chain combines TRBV4-3 with TRBJ1-2; 10 positions agree with TRBD1. Germline V gene sequence: CDR1 LGHNA, CDR2 YSLEER. This CDR3 contains 16 residues. The V segment lost 2 bases and the J segment 2 bases; nucleotides outside the gene matches: 5. The CDR3 is CASSQRGQGRNYGYTF. The DNA of the CDR3 is TGCGCCAGCAGCCAAAGGGGACAGGGGAGAAACTATGGCTACACCTTC.

V gene TRBV5-8 combines with J gene TRBJ1-2, with 7 bases that match TRBD1. V gave up 4 bases and J gave up 8 bases; unmatched junction bases: 11. Per the germline V gene, CDR1 is SGHTS and CDR2 is YDEGEE. The CDR3 consists of 14 residues. As DNA, the CDR3 is TGTGCCAGCAGCCGGGACAGCCCCAATTTCGGCTACACCTTC. It translates to CASSRDSPNFGYTF. Together with reference TRBV5-8 and TRBJ1-2, the CDR3 gives the full variable domain: EAGVTQSPTHLIKTRGQQATLRCSPISGHTSVYWYQQALGLGLQFLLWYDEGEERNRGNFPPRFSGRQFPNYSSELNVNALELEDSALYLCASSRDSPNFGYTFGSGTRLTVV.

This chain uses TRBV11-3 with TRBJ1-1, with D unclear. Trimming removed 3 bases at V and 2 bases at J, with 7 bases between. The CDR3 is 13 residues long. CDR1 is SGHNT and CDR2 is YENEEA in the germline V gene. CDR3 amino acids: CASSLTTNTEAFF. CDR3 in DNA: TGTGCCAGCAGCTTGACGACTAACACTGAAGCTTTCTTT. The full variable domain, in which reference TRBV11-3 and TRBJ1-1 provide the parts outside the CDR3, is EAGVVQSPRYKIIEKKQPVAFWCNPISGHNTLYWYLQNLGQGPELLIRYENEEAVDDSQLPKDRFSAERLKGVDSTLKIQPAELGDSAVYLCASSLTTNTEAFFGQGTRLTVV.

This chain joins TRBV10-2 and TRBJ2-3; TRBD2 aligns across 12 bases. The CDR3 extends over 20 amino acids. The J segment lost 1 base and the V segment lost 6 bases, leaving 17 bases of the junction unmatched. The germline CDR1 and CDR2 sequences are WSHSY and SAAADI. The DNA of the CDR3 is TGCGCCAGCAGGGGGACTAGCGGGTACGGGGACCTAGTCGGCACAGATACGCAGTATTTT. Its translation: CASRGTSGYGDLVGTDTQYF.

The V and J genes are TRBV7-9 and TRBJ2-4; the D gene is possibly TRBD2 (7 bases). The CDR3 has 16 amino acids. The V gene's germline CDR1 is SEHNR and CDR2 FQNEAQ (reference sequence). The germline V and J ends were trimmed by 2 bases and 4 bases, with 15 bases remaining between them. For the CDR3, the DNA is TGTGCCAGCAGCTTAAAGGGGGGGCAGGGTAAAAACATTCAGTACTTC. The encoded protein is CASSLKGGQGKNIQYF.

V is TRBV18 and J is TRBJ1-5; D is unresolved. Germline V gives CDR1 KGHSH, CDR2 LQKENI. V gave up 3 bases and J gave up 3 bases, with 15 bases separating them. The CDR3 spans 16 residues. The CDR3 reads CASSPQNPGTNQPQHF. CDR3 DNA sequence: TGTGCCAGCTCACCCCAGAACCCTGGCACCAATCAGCCCCAGCATTTT.

This clone was detected only a few times. The chain employs TRBV10-3 and TRBJ1-5; 7 nucleotides agree with TRBD1. V dropped 6 bases and J dropped 7; count of bases not matched to a gene: 12. The germline V gene has CDR1 ENHRY and CDR2 SYGVKD. This CDR3 is 15 amino acids long. The CDR3 loop is CAISPQAGGNQPQHF. The CDR3 region has the DNA TGTGCCATCAGCCCCCAGGCAGGGGGAAACCAGCCCCAGCATTTT.

The chain is built from TRBV6-5 and TRBJ2-7; perhaps TRBD2 as D (6 bases). V was trimmed by 5 bases and J by 0 bases, leaving 14 bases between them. The length of the CDR3 is 15 residues. Per the germline V gene, CDR1 is MNHEY and CDR2 is SVGAGI. CDR3 residues: CASSTQAGSSYEQYF. CDR3 nucleotide sequence: TGTGCCAGCAGTACCCAGGCCGGGAGCTCCTACGAGCAGTACTTC.

A remark on this clone: Other DNA sequences within the sample encode an identical CDR3. The chain links TRBV6-1 to TRBJ1-1; the D is unclear. V was shortened by 0 bases and J by 4 bases, with 9 bases between the two germline ends. Per the germline V gene, CDR1 is MNHNS and CDR2 is SASEGT. The CDR3 has 14 amino acids. Written as DNA, the CDR3 is TGTGCCAGCAGTGAAGCGGGAGGGAGCACTGAAGCTTTCTTT. This codes for CASSEAGGSTEAFF.

The rearrangement joins TRBV25-1 to TRBJ1-2; perhaps TRBD1 as D (5 bases). Germline values: CDR1 MGHDK, CDR2 SYGVNS. V lost 7 bases and J lost 5, with 14 bases in between. CDR3 length: 13 residues. The CDR3 DNA reads TGTGCCAGCAAGGGGACTTCGGGGTATGGCTACACCTTC. Protein sequence: CASKGTSGYGYTF.

The genes are TRBV5-1 and TRBJ1-1, with 7 bases that match TRBD1. The CDR3 has 16 residues. V trimming: 1 base; J trimming: 1 base; junction bases outside the gene matches: 7. From germline, CDR1 is SGHRS and CDR2 YFSETQ. Here the CDR3 DNA reads TGCGCCAGCAGCTTGTTCGTGGCAGGGGGGAACACTGAAGCTTTCTTT. Its protein is CASSLFVAGGNTEAFF.

J is TRBJ1-6 and V is TRBV5-4; D unclear. This CDR3 comprises 14 residues. Germline CDR1 is SGHNT and CDR2 is YYREEE (reference sequence). The V end lost 1 base, the J end lost 3 bases, and 5 bases lay between the germline ends. The CDR3 DNA reads TGTGCCAGCAGCTTGCGGGGCTATAATTCACCCCTCCACTTT. This sequence encodes CASSLRGYNSPLHF.

In this sample, this clone turned up once. CDR3 amino acids: CASSSGQIRETQYF. The CDR3 coding sequence is TGTGCCAGCAGTTCGGGACAGATTAGGGAGACCCAGTACTTC. The chain combines TRBV27 with TRBJ2-5; 7 bases are a match to TRBD1. From germline, CDR1 is MNHEY and CDR2 SMNVEV (reference sequence). CDR3 size: 14 residues. Losses at the gene ends were 4 bases for V and 5 bases for J; bases not matched to a gene: 7.

The chain uses TRBV4-1 and TRBJ1-1; D gene uncertain. Germline assignment: CDR1 MGHRA and CDR2 YSYEKL. This CDR3 spans 14 amino acids. The ends were cut back, 0 bases at V and 6 bases at J, with 11 bases in the middle. The CDR3 here is CASSQDFRRAEAFF. CDR3 nucleotide sequence: TGCGCCAGCAGCCAAGATTTTAGGAGAGCTGAAGCTTTCTTT.

The rearrangement links TRBV4-2 to TRBJ1-4; D gene unclear. V shed 1 base and J shed 7 bases, with 13 bases lying between them. This CDR3 is built from 15 residues. Germline values: CDR1 LGHNA, CDR2 YNFKEQ. The CDR3 sequence is CASSQVDSRGEKLFF. The CDR3 region has the DNA TGTGCCAGCAGCCAAGTGGACTCGCGGGGTGAAAAACTGTTTTTT.